The present T cell receptor beta chain was sequenced within a study of technical replicates of blood from a handful of donors. Germline V gene data show CDR1 as SGHTA and CDR2 as FQGNSA. After removal of 4 bases from V and 3 bases from J, the junction contained 4 bases not matched to a gene. CDR3 length: 16 residues. This table comes from immunoSEQ multiplex PCR, and its TCRdb copy is limited to in-frame clones, with some not included. The sample records around 80,000 clones, roughly nine tenths being singletons. The J gene is TRBJ1-5, the V gene TRBV7-2; 12 bases line up with TRBD1. The sample comprised T cells isolated from PBMCs. This TCR derives from a human donor in good health. The CDR3: CASSSPGQGANQPQHF. The CDR3 nucleotides are TGTGCCAGCAGCTCCCCGGGACAGGGGGCCAATCAGCCCCAGCATTTT.